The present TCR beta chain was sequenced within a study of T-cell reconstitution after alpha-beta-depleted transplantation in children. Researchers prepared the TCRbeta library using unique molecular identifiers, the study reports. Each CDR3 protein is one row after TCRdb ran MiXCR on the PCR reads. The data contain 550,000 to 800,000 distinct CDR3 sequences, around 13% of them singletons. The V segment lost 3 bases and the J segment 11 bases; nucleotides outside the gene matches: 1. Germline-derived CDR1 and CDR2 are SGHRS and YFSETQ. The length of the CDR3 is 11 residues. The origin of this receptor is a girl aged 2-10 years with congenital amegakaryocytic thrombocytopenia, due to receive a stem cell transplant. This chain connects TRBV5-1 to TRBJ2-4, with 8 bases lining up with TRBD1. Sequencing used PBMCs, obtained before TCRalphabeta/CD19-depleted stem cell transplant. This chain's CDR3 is CASSSGQVQYF. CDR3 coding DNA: TGCGCCAGCAGCTCGGGACAGGTTCAGTACTTC.